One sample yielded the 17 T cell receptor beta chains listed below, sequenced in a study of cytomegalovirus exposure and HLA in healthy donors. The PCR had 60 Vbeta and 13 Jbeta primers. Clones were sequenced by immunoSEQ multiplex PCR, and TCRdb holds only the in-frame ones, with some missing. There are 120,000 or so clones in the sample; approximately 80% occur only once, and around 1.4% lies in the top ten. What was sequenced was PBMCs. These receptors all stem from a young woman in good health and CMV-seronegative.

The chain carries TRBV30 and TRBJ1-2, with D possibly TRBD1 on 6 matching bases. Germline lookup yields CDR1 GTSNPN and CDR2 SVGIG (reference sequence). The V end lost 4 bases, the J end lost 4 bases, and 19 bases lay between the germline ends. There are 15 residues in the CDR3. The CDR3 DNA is TGTGCCTGGATGAGGTTTGACAGGCCTTTCTATGGCTACACCTTC. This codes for CAWMRFDRPFYGYTF. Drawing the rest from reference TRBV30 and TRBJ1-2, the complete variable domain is SQTIHQWPATLVQPVGSPLSLECTVEGTSNPNLYWYRQAAGRGLQLLFYSVGIGQISSEVPQNLSASRPQDRQFILSSKKLLLSDSGFYLCAWMRFDRPFYGYTFGSGTRLTVV.

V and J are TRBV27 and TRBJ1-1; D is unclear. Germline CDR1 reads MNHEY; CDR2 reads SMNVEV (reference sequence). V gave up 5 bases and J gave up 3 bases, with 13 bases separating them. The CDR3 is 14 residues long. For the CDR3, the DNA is TGTGCCAGCAGTCCATCTACAGCGGACACTGAAGCTTTCTTT. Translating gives CASSPSTADTEAFF.

The CDR3 sequence: CASSFGGVRPSQYF. The CDR3 DNA is TGTGCCAGCAGTTTTGGTGGAGTTCGGCCATCGCAGTACTTC. The chain carries TRBV6-5 and TRBJ2-7, with D unclear. The CDR3 runs 14 residues. V gave up 4 bases and J gave up 9 bases, with 19 bases separating them. Germline CDR1 MNHEY, CDR2 SVGAGI.

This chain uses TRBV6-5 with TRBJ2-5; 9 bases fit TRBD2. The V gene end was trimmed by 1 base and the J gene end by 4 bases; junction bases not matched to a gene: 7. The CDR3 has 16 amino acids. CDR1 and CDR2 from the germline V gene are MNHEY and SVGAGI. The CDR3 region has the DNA TGTGCCAGCAGTTACTTTGGTCTAGCGGGACGAGAGACCCAGTACTTC. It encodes CASSYFGLAGRETQYF.

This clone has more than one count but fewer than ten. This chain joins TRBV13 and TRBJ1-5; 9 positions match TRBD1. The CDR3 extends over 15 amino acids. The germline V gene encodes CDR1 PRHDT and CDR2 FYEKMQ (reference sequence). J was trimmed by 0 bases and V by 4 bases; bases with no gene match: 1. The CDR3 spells CASSWTGDSNQPQHF. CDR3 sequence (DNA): TGTGCCAGCAGCTGGACAGGGGATAGCAATCAGCCCCAGCATTTT.

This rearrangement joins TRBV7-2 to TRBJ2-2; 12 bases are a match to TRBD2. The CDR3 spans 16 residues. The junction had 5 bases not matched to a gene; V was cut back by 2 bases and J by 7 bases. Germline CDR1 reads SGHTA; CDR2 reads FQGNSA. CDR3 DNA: TGTGCCAGCAGCTTATGGACTAGCGGGAATGGCGGGGAGCTGTTTTTT. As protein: CASSLWTSGNGGELFF.

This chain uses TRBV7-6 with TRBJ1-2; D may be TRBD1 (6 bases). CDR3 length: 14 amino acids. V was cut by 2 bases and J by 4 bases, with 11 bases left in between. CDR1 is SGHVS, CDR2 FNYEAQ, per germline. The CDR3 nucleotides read TGTGCCAGCAGCTTATATGAGGGGGTCTATGGCTACACCTTC. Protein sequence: CASSLYEGVYGYTF.

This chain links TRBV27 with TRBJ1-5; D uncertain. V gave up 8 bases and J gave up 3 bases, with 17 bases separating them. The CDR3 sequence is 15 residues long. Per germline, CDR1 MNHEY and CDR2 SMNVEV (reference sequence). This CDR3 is CASSAGGRFNQPQHF. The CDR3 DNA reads TGTGCCAGCTCCGCCGGAGGGAGGTTCAATCAGCCCCAGCATTTT.

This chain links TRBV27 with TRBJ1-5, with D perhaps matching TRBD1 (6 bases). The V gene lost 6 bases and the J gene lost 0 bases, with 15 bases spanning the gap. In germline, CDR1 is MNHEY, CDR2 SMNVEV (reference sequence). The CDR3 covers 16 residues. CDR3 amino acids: CASRALDSNSNQPQHF. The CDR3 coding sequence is TGTGCCAGCAGGGCCTTGGACAGTAATAGCAATCAGCCCCAGCATTTT.

This CDR3 is CASGSRTGGNEQFF. The CDR3 nucleotides are TGTGCTAGTGGTTCGCGGACAGGGGGAAATGAGCAGTTCTTC. The chain is built from TRBV12-5 and TRBJ2-1; TRBD1 agrees at 10 bases. Germline CDR1 and CDR2: LGHNT and FRNRAP. The J segment lost 7 bases and the V segment lost 4 bases, leaving 4 bases of the junction unmatched. The CDR3 consists of 14 residues.

Here the CDR3 reads CASSQSETQYF. The CDR3 bases are TGTGCCAGCAGCCAGTCGGAGACCCAGTACTTC. The chain uses TRBV13 and TRBJ2-5; D remains unclear. Germline CDR1 reads PRHDT; CDR2 reads FYEKMQ (reference sequence). The CDR3 totals 11 residues. Between the trimmed V and J ends, which lost 5 bases and 5 bases, there was a span of 6 bases.

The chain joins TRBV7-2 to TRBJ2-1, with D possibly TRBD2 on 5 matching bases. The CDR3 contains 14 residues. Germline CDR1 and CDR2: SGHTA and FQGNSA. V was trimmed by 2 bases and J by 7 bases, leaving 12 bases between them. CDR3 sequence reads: CASSLWAGINEQFF. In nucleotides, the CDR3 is TGTGCCAGCAGCTTATGGGCGGGTATTAATGAGCAGTTCTTC.

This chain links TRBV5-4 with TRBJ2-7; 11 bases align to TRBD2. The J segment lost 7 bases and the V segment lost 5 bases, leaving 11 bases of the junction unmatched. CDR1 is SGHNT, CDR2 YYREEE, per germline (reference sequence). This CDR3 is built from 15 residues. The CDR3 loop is CASSVLAGAPSEQYF. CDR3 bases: TGTGCCAGCAGTGTACTAGCGGGGGCCCCATCAGAGCAGTACTTC.

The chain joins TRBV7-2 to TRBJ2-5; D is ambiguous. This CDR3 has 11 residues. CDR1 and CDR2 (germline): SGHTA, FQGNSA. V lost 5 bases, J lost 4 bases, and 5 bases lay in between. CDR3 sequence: CASSRVETQYF. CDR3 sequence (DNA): TGTGCCAGCAGCCGGGTAGAGACCCAGTACTTC. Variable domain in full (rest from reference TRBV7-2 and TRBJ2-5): GAGVSQSPSNKVTEKGKDVELRCDPISGHTALYWYRQSLGQGLEFLIYFQGNSAPDKSGLPSDRFSAERTGGSVSTLTIQRTQQEDSAVYLCASSRVETQYFGPGTRLLVL.

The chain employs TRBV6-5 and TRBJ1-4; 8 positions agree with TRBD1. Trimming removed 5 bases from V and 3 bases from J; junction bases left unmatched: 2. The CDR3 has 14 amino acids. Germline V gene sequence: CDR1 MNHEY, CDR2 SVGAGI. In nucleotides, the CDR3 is TGTGCCAGCAGTACAGGGGGAGCTAATGAAAAACTGTTTTTT. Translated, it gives CASSTGGANEKLFF.

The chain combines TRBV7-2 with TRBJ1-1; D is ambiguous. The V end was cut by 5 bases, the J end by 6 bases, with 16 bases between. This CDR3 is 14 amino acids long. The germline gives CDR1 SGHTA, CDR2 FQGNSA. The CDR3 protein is CASSPIPQAPEAFF. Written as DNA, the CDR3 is TGTGCCAGCAGCCCGATCCCTCAGGCCCCTGAAGCTTTCTTT.

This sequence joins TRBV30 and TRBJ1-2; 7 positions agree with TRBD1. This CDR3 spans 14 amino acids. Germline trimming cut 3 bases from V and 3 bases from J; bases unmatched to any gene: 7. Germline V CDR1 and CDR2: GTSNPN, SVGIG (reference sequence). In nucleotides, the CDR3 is TGTGCCTGGAGACCGTTGGGACAGTACTATGGCTACACCTTC. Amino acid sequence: CAWRPLGQYYGYTF.